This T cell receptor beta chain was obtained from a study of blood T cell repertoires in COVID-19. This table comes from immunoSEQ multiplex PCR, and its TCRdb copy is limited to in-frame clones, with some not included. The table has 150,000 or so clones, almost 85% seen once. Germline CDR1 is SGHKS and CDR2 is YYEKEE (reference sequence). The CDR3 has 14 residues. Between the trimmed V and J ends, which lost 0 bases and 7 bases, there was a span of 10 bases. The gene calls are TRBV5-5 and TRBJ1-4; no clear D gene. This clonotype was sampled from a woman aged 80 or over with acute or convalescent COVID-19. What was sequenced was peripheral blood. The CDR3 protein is CASSLVFSREKLFF. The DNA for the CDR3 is TGTGCCAGCAGCTTGGTGTTCAGTCGTGAAAAACTGTTTTTT.